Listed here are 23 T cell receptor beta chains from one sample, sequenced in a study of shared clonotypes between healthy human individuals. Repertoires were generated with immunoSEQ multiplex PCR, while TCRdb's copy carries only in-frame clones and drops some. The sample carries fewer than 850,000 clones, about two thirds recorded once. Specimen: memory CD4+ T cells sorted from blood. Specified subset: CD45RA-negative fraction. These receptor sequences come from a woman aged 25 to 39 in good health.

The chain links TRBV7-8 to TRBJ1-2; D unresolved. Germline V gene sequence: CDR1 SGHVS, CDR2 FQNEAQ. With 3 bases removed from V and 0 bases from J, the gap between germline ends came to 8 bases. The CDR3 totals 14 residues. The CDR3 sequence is CASSFGRANYGYTF. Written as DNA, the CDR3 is TGTGCCAGCAGCTTCGGCCGGGCTAACTATGGCTACACCTTC.

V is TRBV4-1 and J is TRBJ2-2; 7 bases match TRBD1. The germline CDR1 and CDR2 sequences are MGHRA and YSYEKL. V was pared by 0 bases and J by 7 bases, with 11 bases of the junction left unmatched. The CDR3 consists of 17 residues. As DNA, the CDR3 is TGCGCCAGCAGCCAAGATTATGGGCCAGGGGGTTTCGGGGAGCTGTTTTTT. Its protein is CASSQDYGPGGFGELFF.

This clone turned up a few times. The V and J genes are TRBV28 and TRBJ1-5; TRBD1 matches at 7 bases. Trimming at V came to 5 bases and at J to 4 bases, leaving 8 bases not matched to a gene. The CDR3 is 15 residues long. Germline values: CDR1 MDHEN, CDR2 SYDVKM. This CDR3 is CASSKQGNRNQPQHF. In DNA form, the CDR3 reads TGTGCCAGCAGTAAACAGGGGAATAGGAATCAGCCCCAGCATTTT.

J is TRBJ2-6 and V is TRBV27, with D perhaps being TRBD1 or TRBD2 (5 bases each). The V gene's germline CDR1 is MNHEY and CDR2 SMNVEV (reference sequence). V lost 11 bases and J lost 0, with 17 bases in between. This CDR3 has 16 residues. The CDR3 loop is CALPSGRTSGANVLTF. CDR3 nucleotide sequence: TGTGCCCTCCCTTCGGGACGGACCTCTGGGGCCAACGTCCTGACTTTC.

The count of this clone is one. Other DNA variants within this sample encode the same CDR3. This CDR3 reads CASSSGQIYEQYF. The CDR3, as DNA: TGTGCCAGCAGTTCGGGACAGATCTACGAGCAGTACTTC. V and J are TRBV28 and TRBJ2-7, with 7 bases aligning to TRBD1. CDR3 length equals 13 residues. Germline V gives CDR1 MDHEN, CDR2 SYDVKM. V dropped 4 bases and J dropped 3; count of bases not matched to a gene: 3.

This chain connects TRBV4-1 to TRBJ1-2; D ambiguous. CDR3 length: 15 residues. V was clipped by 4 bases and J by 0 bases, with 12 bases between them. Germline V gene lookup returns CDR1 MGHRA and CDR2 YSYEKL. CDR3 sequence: CASSLMRSANYGYTF. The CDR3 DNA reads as TGCGCCAGCAGCCTCATGAGGTCAGCTAACTATGGCTACACCTTC.

The CDR3 nucleotides are TGTGCCTGGAGTTTCCGGGGGACTAACTATGGCTACACCTTC. Translated, it gives CAWSFRGTNYGYTF. The chain links TRBV30 to TRBJ1-2, with D tentatively TRBD1 (5 bases). Germline lookup yields CDR1 GTSNPN and CDR2 SVGIG (reference sequence). Trimming stripped 2 bases from V and 0 bases from J, with 10 bases between. This CDR3 spans 14 amino acids. Looking up the rest from reference TRBV30 and TRBJ1-2 gives the full variable domain: SQTIHQWPATLVQPVGSPLSLECTVEGTSNPNLYWYRQAAGRGLQLLFYSVGIGQISSEVPQNLSASRPQDRQFILSSKKLLLSDSGFYLCAWSFRGTNYGYTFGSGTRLTVV.

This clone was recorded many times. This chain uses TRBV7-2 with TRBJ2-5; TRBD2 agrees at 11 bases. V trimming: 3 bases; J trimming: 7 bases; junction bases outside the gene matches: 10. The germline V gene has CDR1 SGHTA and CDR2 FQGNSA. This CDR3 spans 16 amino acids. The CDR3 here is CASSLRTSGHGGTQYF. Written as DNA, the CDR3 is TGTGCCAGCAGCTTGAGGACTAGCGGGCATGGCGGGACCCAGTACTTC.

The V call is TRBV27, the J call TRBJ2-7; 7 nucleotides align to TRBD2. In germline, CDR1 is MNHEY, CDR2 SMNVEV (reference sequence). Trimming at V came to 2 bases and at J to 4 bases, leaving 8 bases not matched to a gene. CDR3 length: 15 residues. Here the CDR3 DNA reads TGTGCCAGCAGTTTAAAAACTAGCGCACCATACGAGCAGTACTTC. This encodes CASSLKTSAPYEQYF.

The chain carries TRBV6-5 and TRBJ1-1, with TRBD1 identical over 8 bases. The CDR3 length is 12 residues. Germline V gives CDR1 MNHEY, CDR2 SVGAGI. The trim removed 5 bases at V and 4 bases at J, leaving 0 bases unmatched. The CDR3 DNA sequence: TGTGCCAGCAGTGACAGGGGCACTGAAGCTTTCTTT. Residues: CASSDRGTEAFF.

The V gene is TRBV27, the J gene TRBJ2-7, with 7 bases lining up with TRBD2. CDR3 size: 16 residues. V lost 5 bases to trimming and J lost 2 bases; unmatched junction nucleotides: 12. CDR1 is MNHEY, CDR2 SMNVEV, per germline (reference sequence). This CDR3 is CASSPDSLALTYEQYF. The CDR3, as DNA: TGTGCCAGCAGTCCGGATTCACTAGCGCTTACCTACGAGCAGTACTTC.

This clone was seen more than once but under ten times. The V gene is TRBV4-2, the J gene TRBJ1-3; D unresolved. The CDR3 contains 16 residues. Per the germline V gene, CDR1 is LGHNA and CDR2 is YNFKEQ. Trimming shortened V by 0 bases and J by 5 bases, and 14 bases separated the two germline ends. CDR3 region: CASSQDLRESRNTIYF. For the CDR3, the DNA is TGTGCCAGCAGCCAAGATCTGCGGGAAAGCAGAAACACCATATATTTT.

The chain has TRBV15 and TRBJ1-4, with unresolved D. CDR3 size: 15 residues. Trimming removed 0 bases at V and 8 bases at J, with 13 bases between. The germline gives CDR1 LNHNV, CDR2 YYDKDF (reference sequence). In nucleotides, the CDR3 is TGTGCCACCAGCAGAGATTTTCTGGGTGGGGAAAAACTGTTTTTT. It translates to CATSRDFLGGEKLFF. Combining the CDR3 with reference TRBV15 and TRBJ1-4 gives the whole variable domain DAMVIQNPRYQVTQFGKPVTLSCSQTLNHNVMYWYQQKSSQAPKLLFHYYDKDFNNEADTPDNFQSRRPNTSFCFLDIRSPGLGDTAMYLCATSRDFLGGEKLFFGSGTQLSVL.

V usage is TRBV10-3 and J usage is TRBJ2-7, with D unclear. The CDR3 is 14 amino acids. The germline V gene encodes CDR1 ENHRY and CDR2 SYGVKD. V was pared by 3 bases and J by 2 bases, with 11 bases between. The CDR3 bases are TGTGCCATCAGTGACCCGACTGTTACCTACGAGCAGTACTTC. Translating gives CAISDPTVTYEQYF.

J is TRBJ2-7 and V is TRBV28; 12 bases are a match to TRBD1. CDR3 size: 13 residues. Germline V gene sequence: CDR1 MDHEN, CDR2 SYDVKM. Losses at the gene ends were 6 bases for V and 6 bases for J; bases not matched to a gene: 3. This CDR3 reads CASRGQGASEQYF. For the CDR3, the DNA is TGTGCCAGCAGGGGACAGGGGGCGAGCGAGCAGTACTTC.

CDR3 coding DNA: TGTGCCAGCAGCTTGGACAGGGGATATCCGTTCTTC. It encodes CASSLDRGYPFF. The V gene is TRBV5-8, the J gene TRBJ2-1; 7 bases fit TRBD1. CDR1 and CDR2 (germline): SGHTS, YDEGEE. V dropped 0 bases and J dropped 15; count of bases not matched to a gene: 6. The CDR3 is made up of 12 amino acids.

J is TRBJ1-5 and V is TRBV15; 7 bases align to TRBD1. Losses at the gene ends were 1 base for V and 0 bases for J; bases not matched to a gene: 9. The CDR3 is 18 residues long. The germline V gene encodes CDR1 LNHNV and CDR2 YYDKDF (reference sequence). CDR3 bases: TGTGCCACCAGCAGAGGACAGGGCTCCCCATATAGCAATCAGCCCCAGCATTTT. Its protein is CATSRGQGSPYSNQPQHF.

This CDR3 is CASSDQGLAGEQYF. The CDR3 nucleotides are TGCGCCAGCAGTGACCAGGGACTAGCTGGTGAGCAGTACTTC. J is TRBJ2-7 and V is TRBV10-2, with TRBD2 identical over 9 bases. The CDR3 has 14 residues. V lost 3 bases and J lost 7; bases outside the gene matches: 7. CDR1 is WSHSY and CDR2 is SAAADI in the germline V gene.

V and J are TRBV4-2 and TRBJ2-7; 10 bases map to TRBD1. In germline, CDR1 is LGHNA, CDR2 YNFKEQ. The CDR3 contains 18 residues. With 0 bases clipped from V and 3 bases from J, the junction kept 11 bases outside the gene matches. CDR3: CASSQEKKAWDRGYEQYF. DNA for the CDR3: TGTGCCAGCAGCCAAGAAAAAAAGGCCTGGGACAGGGGCTACGAGCAGTACTTC.

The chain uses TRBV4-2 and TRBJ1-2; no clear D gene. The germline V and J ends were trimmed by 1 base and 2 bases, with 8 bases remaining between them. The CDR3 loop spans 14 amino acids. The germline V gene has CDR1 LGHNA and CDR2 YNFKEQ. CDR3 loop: CASSQAGINYGYTF. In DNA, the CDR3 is TGTGCCAGCAGCCAAGCTGGTATAAACTATGGCTACACCTTC.

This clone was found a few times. The CDR3 is CASRRPQSGTDTQYF. The CDR3 DNA reads as TGTGCCAGCCGCCGACCTCAATCAGGAACAGATACGCAGTATTTT. The chain links TRBV27 to TRBJ2-3; D unresolved. There are 15 residues in the CDR3. Germline V gene lookup returns CDR1 MNHEY and CDR2 SMNVEV (reference sequence). Trimming took 8 bases from V and 3 from J, leaving 18 bases between them.

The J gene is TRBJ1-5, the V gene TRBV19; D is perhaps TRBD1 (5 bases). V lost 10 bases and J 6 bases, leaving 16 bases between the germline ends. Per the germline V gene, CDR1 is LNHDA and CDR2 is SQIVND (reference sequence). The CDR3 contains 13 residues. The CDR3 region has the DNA TGTGCCACCAGGGACGTGGAGAGTCAGCCCCAGCATTTT. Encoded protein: CATRDVESQPQHF.

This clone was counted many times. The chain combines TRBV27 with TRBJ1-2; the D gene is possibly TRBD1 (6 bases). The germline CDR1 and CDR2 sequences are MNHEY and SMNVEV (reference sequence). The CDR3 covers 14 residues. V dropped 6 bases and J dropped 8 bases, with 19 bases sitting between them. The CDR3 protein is CASSTATYRVGYTF. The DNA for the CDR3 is TGTGCCAGCAGCACAGCAACCTACAGGGTCGGCTACACCTTC.